The 14 T cell receptor beta chains below come from one sample, sequenced in a study of blood T cell repertoires in COVID-19. Sequencing used immunoSEQ multiplex PCR; TCRdb keeps in-frame clones, though not all of them. The top ten hold about 2% of the sample, which has a few hundred thousand clones, approximately 83% seen once. Material: PBMCs or T cells enriched from blood (not recorded which). These receptor sequences come from a man between 25 and 39 years old who had recovered from COVID-19.

The chain uses TRBV27 and TRBJ1-5; D possibly corresponds to TRBD1 (5 bases). Trimming shortened V by 5 bases and J by 2 bases, and 16 bases separated the two germline ends. The CDR3 spans 16 residues. Per germline, CDR1 MNHEY and CDR2 SMNVEV (reference sequence). Written as DNA, the CDR3 is TGTGCCAGCAGTCTTGCGAGAGGGGAGGGCAATCAGCCCCAGCATTTT. This translates into CASSLARGEGNQPQHF.

The chain uses TRBV6-5 and TRBJ2-1; D is unclear. The CDR3 has 14 residues. Germline CDR1 is MNHEY and CDR2 is SVGAGI. Trimming removed 6 bases from V and 0 bases from J, with 9 bases in between. DNA of the CDR3: TGTGCCAGCAGAGCACCTAGCTCCTACAATGAGCAGTTCTTC. Its protein product is CASRAPSSYNEQFF.

The chain links TRBV27 to TRBJ1-6; no clear D gene. The CDR3 has 12 residues. Trimming cost V 3 bases and J 7 bases, with 4 bases left between them. CDR1 MNHEY and CDR2 SMNVEV come from the germline V gene (reference sequence). CDR3 loop: CASSFGNSPLHF. The CDR3 DNA reads as TGTGCCAGCAGTTTCGGGAATTCACCCCTCCACTTT.

The chain carries TRBV4-2 and TRBJ2-4; D is possibly TRBD2 (6 bases). CDR3 length: 19 amino acids. Germline V gives CDR1 LGHNA, CDR2 YNFKEQ. The V end lost 1 base, the J end lost 3 bases, and 22 bases lay between the germline ends. This CDR3 reads CASSQVFALAGSVKNIQYF. In DNA, the CDR3 is TGTGCCAGCAGCCAAGTTTTTGCCCTGGCGGGGTCGGTCAAAAACATTCAGTACTTC.

The rearrangement links TRBV5-3 to TRBJ1-5, with TRBD1 matching over 7 bases. TRBV5-3 qualifies as an ORF whose function is uncertain. CDR3 length: 18 amino acids. The V gene end was trimmed by 4 bases and the J gene end by 9 bases; junction bases not matched to a gene: 22. CDR3: CARSIDRELPPILRPQHF. In nucleotides, the CDR3 is TGTGCCAGAAGCATTGACAGGGAACTGCCACCTATATTGCGGCCCCAGCATTTT.

The chain carries TRBV2 and TRBJ1-1, with unresolved D. Germline CDR1 is SNHLY and CDR2 is FYNNEI. This CDR3 has 12 amino acids. Trimming left V 7 bases short and J 3 bases short, with 9 bases between. In nucleotides, the CDR3 is TGTGCCAGCATGGAGGGCTACACTGAAGCTTTCTTT. Translation: CASMEGYTEAFF.

The genes are TRBV11-3 and TRBJ1-2, with 8 bases matching TRBD1. The CDR3 spans 13 residues. The trim removed 5 bases at V and 6 bases at J, leaving 5 bases unmatched. Germline V CDR1 and CDR2: SGHNT, YENEEA. The CDR3 loop is CASSRQGIDGYTF. The CDR3 DNA sequence: TGTGCCAGCAGCCGACAGGGGATCGATGGCTACACCTTC.

The J gene is TRBJ2-3, the V gene TRBV2; a weak D match, TRBD1 (6 bases). V was pared by 6 bases and J by 0 bases, with 10 bases between. In germline, CDR1 is SNHLY, CDR2 FYNNEI. This CDR3 comprises 14 residues. CDR3 DNA: TGTGCCAGCAGGGACAGCGGTAGCACAGATACGCAGTATTTT. Its translation is CASRDSGSTDTQYF.

The chain has TRBV9 and TRBJ1-1; a possible D gene is TRBD1 (5 bases). The CDR3 runs to 16 residues. V was pared by 0 bases and J by 6 bases, with 18 bases between. CDR1 and CDR2 (germline): SGDLS, YYNGEE. Here the CDR3 reads CASSVVGRGESSEAFF. CDR3 sequence (DNA): TGTGCCAGCAGCGTAGTGGGGCGGGGGGAAAGCTCTGAAGCTTTCTTT.

This chain joins TRBV3-1 (or the pseudogene TRBV3-2) and TRBJ1-2; 8 nucleotides match TRBD1. The germline V gene has CDR1 LGHDT and CDR2 YNNKEL (reference sequence). Trimming at V came to 4 bases and at J to 7 bases, leaving 11 bases not matched to a gene. The CDR3 runs to 15 residues. CDR3 nucleotide sequence: TGTGCCAGCAGCCCCCGGGACAGGCCTGTCCTTGGCTACACCTTC. Translating it yields CASSPRDRPVLGYTF.

This chain connects TRBV7-2 to TRBJ2-3; possible D gene TRBD2, 6 bases. Trimming cost V 2 bases and J 2 bases, with 11 bases left between them. The CDR3 is 15 amino acids. Germline CDR1 and CDR2: SGHTA and FQGNSA. The CDR3 region has the DNA TGTGCCAGCAGCTTATCGGGACTCAACACAGATACGCAGTATTTT. As protein: CASSLSGLNTDTQYF.

The chain links TRBV15 to TRBJ2-5; D is unresolved. The length of the CDR3 is 14 residues. V lost 0 bases to trimming and J lost 5 bases, with 10 bases between them. Germline lookup yields CDR1 LNHNV and CDR2 YYDKDF (reference sequence). CDR3 region: CATSRDPTAETQYF. The DNA of the CDR3 is TGTGCCACCAGCAGAGACCCCACAGCTGAGACCCAGTACTTC.

The sample holds a few counts of this clone. CDR3 in DNA: TGTGCCAGCAGAAAGCGGGGGGGCCCAGATACGCAGTATTTT. Its translation: CASRKRGGPDTQYF. J is TRBJ2-3 and V is TRBV6-4; 10 bases are a match to TRBD2. Germline V gives CDR1 MRHNA, CDR2 SNTAGT. The V segment lost 6 bases and the J segment 4 bases; nucleotides outside the gene matches: 4. This CDR3 region has 14 residues.

The sample holds one count of this clone. The CDR3 region is CASSLALGSTEAFF. The CDR3 bases are TGTGCCAGCAGCTTAGCTTTAGGGAGCACTGAAGCTTTCTTT. The gene calls are TRBV7-2 and TRBJ1-1; D not resolved. In germline, CDR1 is SGHTA, CDR2 FQGNSA. The CDR3 contains 14 residues. Trimming left V 0 bases short and J 4 bases short, with 9 bases between.